This TCR beta chain was identified during a study of CD8 T cells in ankylosing spondylitis. This clonotype was recorded many times. The CDR3 has 12 residues. Germline assignment: CDR1 DFQATT and CDR2 SNEGSKA (reference sequence). The V end was cut by 5 bases, the J end by 4 bases, with 10 bases between. TCRdb reprocessed the 5' RACE reads via MiXCR and lists one record per CDR3 protein. The sample contains around 230,000 distinct CDR3 sequences, approximately 9% of which appear only once. The origin of this receptor is a male donor with ankylosing spondylitis or in good health (not recorded which). This chain connects TRBV20-1 to TRBJ2-3, with a possible D match to TRBD2 (6 bases). Sequences were obtained from blood, either unsorted or a sorted T cell fraction (not recorded which). The CDR3 reads CSARWGADTQYF. The DNA for the CDR3 is TGCAGTGCTCGGTGGGGGGCAGATACGCAGTATTTT.